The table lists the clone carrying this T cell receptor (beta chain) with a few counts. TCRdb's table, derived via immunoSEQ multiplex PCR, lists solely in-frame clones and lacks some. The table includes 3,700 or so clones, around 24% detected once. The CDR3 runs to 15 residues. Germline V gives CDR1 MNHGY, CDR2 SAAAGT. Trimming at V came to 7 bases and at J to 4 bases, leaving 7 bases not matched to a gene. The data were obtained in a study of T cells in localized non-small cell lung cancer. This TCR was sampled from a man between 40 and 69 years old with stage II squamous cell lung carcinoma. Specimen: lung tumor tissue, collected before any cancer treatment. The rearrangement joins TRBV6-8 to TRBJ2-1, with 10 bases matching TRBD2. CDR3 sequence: CASKRAGGWYNEQFF. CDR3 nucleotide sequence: TGTGCCAGCAAGCGAGCGGGGGGGTGGTACAATGAGCAGTTCTTC.